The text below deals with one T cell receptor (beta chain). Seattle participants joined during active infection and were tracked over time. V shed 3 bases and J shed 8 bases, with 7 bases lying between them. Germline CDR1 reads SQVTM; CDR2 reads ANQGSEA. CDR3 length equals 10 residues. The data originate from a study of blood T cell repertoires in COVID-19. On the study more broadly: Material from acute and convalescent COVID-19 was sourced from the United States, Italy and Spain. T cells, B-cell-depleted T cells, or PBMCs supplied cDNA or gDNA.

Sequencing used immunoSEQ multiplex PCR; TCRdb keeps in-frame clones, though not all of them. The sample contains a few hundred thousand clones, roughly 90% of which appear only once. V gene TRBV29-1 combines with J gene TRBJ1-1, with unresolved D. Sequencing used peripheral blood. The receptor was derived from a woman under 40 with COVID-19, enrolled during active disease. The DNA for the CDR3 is TGCAGCGTTGATCGTTCCGAAGCTTTCTTT. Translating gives CSVDRSEAFF.